The present T cell receptor (beta chain) was sequenced within a study of cytomegalovirus exposure and HLA in healthy donors. V lost 3 bases to trimming and J lost 4 bases; unmatched junction nucleotides: 9. Germline V CDR1 and CDR2: LNHDA, SQIVND (reference sequence). This CDR3 region has 18 residues. With 60 Vbeta and 13 Jbeta primers, the PCR was carried out. TCRdb's table, derived via immunoSEQ multiplex PCR, lists solely in-frame clones and lacks some. The table shows around 110,000 clones, with roughly 76% occurring only once. The V call is TRBV19, the J call TRBJ2-2; 12 bases match TRBD2. This TCR was recovered from a man aged 18 to 29 in good health and CMV-seronegative. The sequenced sample was PBMCs. The CDR3 region has the DNA TGTGCCAGTAGTATGAGACTAGCGGGGGCAACGAGCACCGGGGAGCTGTTTTTT. Translating gives CASSMRLAGATSTGELFF.